These T cell receptor beta chains were read from a single sample in a study of cytomegalovirus exposure and HLA in healthy donors. TCRdb's copy holds only in-frame clones and misses some; the assay was immunoSEQ multiplex PCR. The data show about 120,000 clones, with approximately 80% seen just once and about 1.8% held by the top ten. The sample consisted of PBMCs. These receptors came from a man aged 40-55 years in good health and CMV-seronegative. Both conserved end residues are part of each CDR3. D genes are given only for firm matches. Rows may omit the clone size; those that give it use once, few, many or a size class.

TRBV27	TRBD2	.	TRBJ2-7	TGTGCCAGCAGACGACTAGCGGGAGTTATCGAGCAGTACTTC	CASRRLAGVIEQYF
TRBV7-8	TRBD1	few	TRBJ1-2	TGTGCCAGCAGCGAAAGGACAGGGTCCGCCATTGTTGGCTACACCTTC	CASSERTGSAIVGYTF
TRBV9	.	once	TRBJ2-1	TGTGCCAGCAGCGTAGGAGGCACCTACAATGAGCAGTTCTTC	CASSVGGTYNEQFF
TRBV19	.	.	TRBJ2-7	TGTGCCAGTAGTCCCCGGGGGGGGACAGGGACCTACGAGCAGTACTTC	CASSPRGGTGTYEQYF
TRBV18	.	.	TRBJ2-7	TGTGCCAGCTCACCCGGACAAACCTACGAGCAGTACTTC	CASSPGQTYEQYF
TRBV29-1	TRBD1	.	TRBJ1-1	TGCAGCGCAGCCGGGACAGGGTACACTGAAGCTTTCTTT	CSAAGTGYTEAFF
TRBV7-2	TRBD2	.	TRBJ2-1	TGTGCCAGCATCCCGGGGGGCTCCTACAATGAGCAGTTCTTC	CASIPGGSYNEQFF
TRBV15	.	.	TRBJ1-2	TGTGCCACCAGCAGAGATCTGGGGCAGCCCTTAAACTATGGCTACACCTTC	CATSRDLGQPLNYGYTF
TRBV4-2	.	.	TRBJ2-6	TGTGCCAGCAGCCAAGGGACCACTGGGGCCAACGGCCTGACTTTC	CASSQGTTGANGLTF
TRBV27	TRBD2	.	TRBJ2-5	TGTGCCAGCAGAGGGACTAGCGGGAGAAGGGGGGAGACCCAGTACTTC	CASRGTSGRRGETQYF